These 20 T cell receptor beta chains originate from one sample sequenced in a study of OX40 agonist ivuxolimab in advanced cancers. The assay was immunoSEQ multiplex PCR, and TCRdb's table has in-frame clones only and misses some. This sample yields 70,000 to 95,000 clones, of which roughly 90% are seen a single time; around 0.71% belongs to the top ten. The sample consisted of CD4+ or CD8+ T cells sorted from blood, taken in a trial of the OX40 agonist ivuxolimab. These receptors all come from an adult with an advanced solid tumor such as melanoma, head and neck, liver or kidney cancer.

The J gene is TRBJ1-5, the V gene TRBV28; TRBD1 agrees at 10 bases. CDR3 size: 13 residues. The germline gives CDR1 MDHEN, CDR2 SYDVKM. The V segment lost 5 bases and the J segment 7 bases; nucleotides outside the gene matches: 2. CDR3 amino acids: CASSRQGAQPQHF. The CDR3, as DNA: TGTGCCAGCAGTCGACAGGGGGCGCAGCCCCAGCATTTT.

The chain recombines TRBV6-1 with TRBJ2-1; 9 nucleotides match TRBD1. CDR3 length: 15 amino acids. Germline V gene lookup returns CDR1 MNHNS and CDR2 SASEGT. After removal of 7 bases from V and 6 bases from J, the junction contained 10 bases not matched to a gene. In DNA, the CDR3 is TGTGCCAGCATTCCTCCGGGACAGGGCTCCAATGAGCAGTTCTTC. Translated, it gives CASIPPGQGSNEQFF.

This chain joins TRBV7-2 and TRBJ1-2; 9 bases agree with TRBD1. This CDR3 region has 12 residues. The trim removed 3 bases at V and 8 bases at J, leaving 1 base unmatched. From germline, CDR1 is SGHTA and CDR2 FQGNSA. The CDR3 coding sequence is TGTGCCAGCAGCTTGGGACAGGGCGGCTACACCTTC. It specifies CASSLGQGGYTF. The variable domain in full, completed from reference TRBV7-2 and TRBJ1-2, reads GAGVSQSPSNKVTEKGKDVELRCDPISGHTALYWYRQSLGQGLEFLIYFQGNSAPDKSGLPSDRFSAERTGGSVSTLTIQRTQQEDSAVYLCASSLGQGGYTFGSGTRLTVV.

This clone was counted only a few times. The CDR3 reads CASSPTGVGQPQHF. The CDR3 DNA follows: TGTGCCAGCTCGCCAACAGGGGTTGGGCAGCCCCAGCATTTT. The chain joins TRBV18 to TRBJ1-5; 7 bases map to TRBD1. V dropped 6 bases and J dropped 7; count of bases not matched to a gene: 9. Germline V gives CDR1 KGHSH, CDR2 LQKENI. CDR3 length equals 14 residues.

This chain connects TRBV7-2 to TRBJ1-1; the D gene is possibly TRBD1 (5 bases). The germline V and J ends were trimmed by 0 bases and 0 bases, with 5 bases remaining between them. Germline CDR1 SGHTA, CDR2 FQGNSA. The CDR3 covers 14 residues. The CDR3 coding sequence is TGTGCCAGCAGCTTAGCGGGGGTGAACACTGAAGCTTTCTTT. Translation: CASSLAGVNTEAFF.

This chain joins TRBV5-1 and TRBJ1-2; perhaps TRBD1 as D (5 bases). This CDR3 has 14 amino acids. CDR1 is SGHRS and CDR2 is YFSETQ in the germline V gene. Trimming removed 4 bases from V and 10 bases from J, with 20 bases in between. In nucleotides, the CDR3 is TGCGCCAGCAGCCTAGATACAGGAGTCCCTTCCTACACCTTC. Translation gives CASSLDTGVPSYTF.

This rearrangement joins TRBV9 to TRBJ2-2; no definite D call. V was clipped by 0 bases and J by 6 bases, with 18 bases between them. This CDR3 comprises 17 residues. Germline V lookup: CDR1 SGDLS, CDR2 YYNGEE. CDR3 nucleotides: TGTGCCAGCAGCGTAGGGATGGAGCACTCGCACGCCGGGGAGCTGTTTTTT. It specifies CASSVGMEHSHAGELFF.

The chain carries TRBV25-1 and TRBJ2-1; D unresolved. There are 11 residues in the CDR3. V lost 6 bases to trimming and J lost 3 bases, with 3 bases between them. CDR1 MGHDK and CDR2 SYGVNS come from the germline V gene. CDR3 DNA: TGTGCCAGCAGGATCTACAATGAGCAGTTCTTC. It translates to CASRIYNEQFF.

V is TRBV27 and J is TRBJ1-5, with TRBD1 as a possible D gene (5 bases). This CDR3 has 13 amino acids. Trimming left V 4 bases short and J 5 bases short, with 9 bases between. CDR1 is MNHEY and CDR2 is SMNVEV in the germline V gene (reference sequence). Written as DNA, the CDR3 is TGTGCCAGCAGTTGGGACCGATATCAGCCCCAGCATTTT. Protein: CASSWDRYQPQHF.

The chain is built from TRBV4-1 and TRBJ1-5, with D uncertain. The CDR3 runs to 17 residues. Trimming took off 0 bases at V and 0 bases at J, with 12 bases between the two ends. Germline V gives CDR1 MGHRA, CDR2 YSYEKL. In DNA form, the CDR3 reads TGCGCCAGCAGCCAAGAATTAGCACCTTATAGCAATCAGCCCCAGCATTTT. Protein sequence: CASSQELAPYSNQPQHF.

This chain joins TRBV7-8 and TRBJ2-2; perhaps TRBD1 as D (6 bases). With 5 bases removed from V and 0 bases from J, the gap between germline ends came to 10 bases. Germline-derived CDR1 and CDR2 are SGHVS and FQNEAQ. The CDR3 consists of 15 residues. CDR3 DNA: TGTGCCAGCAGCAACCGACAGGCGAACACCGGGGAGCTGTTTTTT. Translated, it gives CASSNRQANTGELFF.

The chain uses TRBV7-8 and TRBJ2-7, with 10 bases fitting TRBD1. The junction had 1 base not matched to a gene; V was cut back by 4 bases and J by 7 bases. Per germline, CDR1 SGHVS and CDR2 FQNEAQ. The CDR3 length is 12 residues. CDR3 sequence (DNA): TGTGCCAGCAGCTGGGGACAGGGGGAGCAGTACTTC. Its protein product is CASSWGQGEQYF.

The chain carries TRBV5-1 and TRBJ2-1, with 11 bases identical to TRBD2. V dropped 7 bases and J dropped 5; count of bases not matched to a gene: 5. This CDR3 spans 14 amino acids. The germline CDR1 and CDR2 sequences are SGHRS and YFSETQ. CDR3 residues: CASQTSGANNEQFF. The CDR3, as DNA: TGCGCCAGCCAGACTAGCGGGGCAAACAATGAGCAGTTCTTC.

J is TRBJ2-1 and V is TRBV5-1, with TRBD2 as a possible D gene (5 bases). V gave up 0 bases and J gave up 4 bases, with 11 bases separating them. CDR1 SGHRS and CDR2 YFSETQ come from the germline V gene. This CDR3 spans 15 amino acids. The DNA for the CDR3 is TGCGCCAGCAGCTTGGATGACTACTATTACAATGAGCAGTTCTTC. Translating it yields CASSLDDYYYNEQFF. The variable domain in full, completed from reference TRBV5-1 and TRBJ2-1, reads KAGVTQTPRYLIKTRGQQVTLSCSPISGHRSVSWYQQTPGQGLQFLFEYFSETQRNKGNFPGRFSGRQFSNSRSEMNVSTLELGDSALYLCASSLDDYYYNEQFFGPGTRLTVL.

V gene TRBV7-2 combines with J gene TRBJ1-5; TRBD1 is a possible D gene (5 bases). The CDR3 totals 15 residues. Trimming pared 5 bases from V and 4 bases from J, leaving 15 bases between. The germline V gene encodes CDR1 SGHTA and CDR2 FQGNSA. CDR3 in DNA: TGTGCCAGCAGCCTAGGGCAGGGATTAAATCAGCCCCAGCATTTT. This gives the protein CASSLGQGLNQPQHF.

CDR3 residues: CAISEGGGRDTEAFF. The CDR3 nucleotides read TGTGCCATCAGTGAGGGCGGGGGGCGCGACACTGAAGCTTTCTTT. V gene TRBV10-3 combines with J gene TRBJ1-1, with D possibly matching TRBD1 (6 bases). The germline V gene has CDR1 ENHRY and CDR2 SYGVKD. V was pared by 2 bases and J by 3 bases, with 13 bases between. The CDR3 has 15 amino acids.

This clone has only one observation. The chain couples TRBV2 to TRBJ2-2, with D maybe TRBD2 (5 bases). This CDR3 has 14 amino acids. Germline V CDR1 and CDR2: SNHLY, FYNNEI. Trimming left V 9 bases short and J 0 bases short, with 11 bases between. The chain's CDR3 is CARGSGANTGELFF. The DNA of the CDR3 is TGTGCCAGGGGAAGCGGTGCGAACACCGGGGAGCTGTTTTTT. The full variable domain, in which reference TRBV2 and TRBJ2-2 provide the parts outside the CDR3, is EPEVTQTPSHQVTQMGQEVILRCVPISNHLYFYWYRQILGQKVEFLVSFYNNEISEKSEIFDDQFSVERPDGSNFTLKIRSTKLEDSAMYFCARGSGANTGELFFGEGSRLTVL.

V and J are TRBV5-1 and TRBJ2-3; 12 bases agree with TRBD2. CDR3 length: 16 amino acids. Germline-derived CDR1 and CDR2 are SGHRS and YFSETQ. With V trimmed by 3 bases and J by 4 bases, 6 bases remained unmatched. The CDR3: CASSSGLAGRADTQYF. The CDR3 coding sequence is TGCGCCAGCAGCTCCGGACTAGCGGGGAGGGCAGATACGCAGTATTTT.

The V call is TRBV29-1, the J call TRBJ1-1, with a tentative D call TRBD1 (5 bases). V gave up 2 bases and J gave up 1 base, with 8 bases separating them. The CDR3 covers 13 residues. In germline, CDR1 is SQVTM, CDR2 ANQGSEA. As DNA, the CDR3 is TGCAGCGTTGAAAGACAGCAGAACACTGAAGCTTTCTTT. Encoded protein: CSVERQQNTEAFF.

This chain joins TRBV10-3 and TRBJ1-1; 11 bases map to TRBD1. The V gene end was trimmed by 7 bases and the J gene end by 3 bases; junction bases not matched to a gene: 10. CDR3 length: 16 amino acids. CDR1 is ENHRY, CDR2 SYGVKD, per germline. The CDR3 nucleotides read TGTGCCATCACGGGACAGGGGGTTAAAGAGGACACTGAAGCTTTCTTT. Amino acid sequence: CAITGQGVKEDTEAFF.